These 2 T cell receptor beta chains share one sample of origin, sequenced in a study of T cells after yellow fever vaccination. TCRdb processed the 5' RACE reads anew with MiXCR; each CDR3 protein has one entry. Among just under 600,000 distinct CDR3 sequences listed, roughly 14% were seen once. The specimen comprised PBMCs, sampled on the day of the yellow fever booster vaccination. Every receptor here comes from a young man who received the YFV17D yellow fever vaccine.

CDR3 sequence reads: CSARLNTGGGETQYF. CDR3 DNA: TGCAGTGCTAGGCTAAATACAGGGGGCGGAGAGACCCAGTACTTC. V and J are TRBV20-1 and TRBJ2-5; 9 nucleotides match TRBD1. This CDR3 has 15 residues. In germline, CDR1 is DFQATT, CDR2 SNEGSKA (reference sequence). V was pared by 3 bases and J by 4 bases, with 9 bases of the junction left unmatched.

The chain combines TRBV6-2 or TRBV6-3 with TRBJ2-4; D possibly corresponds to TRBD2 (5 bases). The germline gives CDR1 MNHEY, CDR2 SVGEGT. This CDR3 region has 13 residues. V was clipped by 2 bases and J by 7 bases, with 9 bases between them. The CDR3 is CASSYTEGNIQYF. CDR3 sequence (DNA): TGTGCCAGCAGTTACACAGAGGGCAACATTCAGTACTTC.